The 19 T cell receptor beta chains listed next were all sequenced from one sample in a study of identical twins. In TCRdb, the 5' RACE reads were re-called with MiXCR into one record per CDR3 protein. The table shows about 520,000 distinct CDR3 sequences, with approximately 22% occurring only once. This sample also appeared in a second study, on T cells expressing NK-cell markers.

The sample comprised CD4+ T cells sorted from blood. These receptors all come from a woman in her late teens or twenties in good health.

The chain carries TRBV5-1 and TRBJ2-1, with 14 bases fitting TRBD2. V was clipped by 4 bases and J by 5 bases; unmatched bases: 8. The germline V gene has CDR1 SGHRS and CDR2 YFSETQ. There are 17 residues in the CDR3. The CDR3, as DNA: TGCGCCAGCAGCGACCGGACTAGCGGGAGGCAAAACAATGAGCAGTTCTTC. As protein: CASSDRTSGRQNNEQFF.

V and J are TRBV5-1 and TRBJ2-3, with D hard to call. Trimming cost V 4 bases and J 4 bases, with 13 bases left between them. Germline V gene data show CDR1 as SGHRS and CDR2 as YFSETQ. This CDR3 spans 14 amino acids. CDR3 DNA sequence: TGCGCCAGCAGCCCCGCCACCCCTCCAGATACGCAGTATTTT. This translates into CASSPATPPDTQYF.

This chain joins TRBV3-1 and TRBJ2-5; possible D gene TRBD2, 5 bases. The CDR3 totals 15 residues. Per the germline V gene, CDR1 is LGHDT and CDR2 is YNNKEL (reference sequence). V gave up 4 bases and J gave up 3 bases, with 15 bases separating them. CDR3 nucleotide sequence: TGTGCCAGCAGCCCTAGCCCCGGGCCTGAAGAGACCCAGTACTTC. Its translation: CASSPSPGPEETQYF.

The V call is TRBV5-1, the J call TRBJ2-7; tentatively, D is TRBD2 (6 bases). The germline gives CDR1 SGHRS, CDR2 YFSETQ. The CDR3 runs to 14 residues. V was shortened by 5 bases and J by 4 bases, with 16 bases between the two germline ends. As DNA, the CDR3 is TGCGCCAGCAGAATACGGGGAGGCACGTACGAGCAGTACTTC. Protein product: CASRIRGGTYEQYF.

The rearrangement links TRBV29-1 to TRBJ2-2; TRBD2 is a possible D gene (6 bases). The ends were cut back, 4 bases at V and 5 bases at J, with 8 bases in the middle. CDR3 length equals 12 residues. The V gene's germline CDR1 is SQVTM and CDR2 ANQGSEA. The CDR3 coding sequence is TGCAGCGTTGGGGGGGTGACCGGGGAGCTGTTTTTT. Translated: CSVGGVTGELFF.

V and J are TRBV29-1 and TRBJ2-7; D call uncertain. The CDR3 consists of 12 residues. From germline, CDR1 is SQVTM and CDR2 ANQGSEA. The V end was cut by 3 bases, the J end by 4 bases, with 10 bases between. As DNA, the CDR3 is TGCAGCGTTGAGGAAGAAAGGTACGAGCAGTACTTC. Amino acids: CSVEEERYEQYF.

This clonotype was counted only a few times. The chain recombines TRBV7-2 with TRBJ2-7; a weak D match, TRBD2 (6 bases). The CDR3 covers 13 residues. Germline CDR1 reads SGHTA; CDR2 reads FQGNSA. V lost 5 bases and J lost 2, with 10 bases in between. CDR3 sequence (DNA): TGTGCCAGCAGCCGTAGCGGTACCTACGAGCAGTACTTC. Its protein is CASSRSGTYEQYF. The whole variable domain, remainder taken from reference TRBV7-2 and TRBJ2-7, is GAGVSQSPSNKVTEKGKDVELRCDPISGHTALYWYRQSLGQGLEFLIYFQGNSAPDKSGLPSDRFSAERTGGSVSTLTIQRTQQEDSAVYLCASSRSGTYEQYFGPGTRLTVT.

This clonotype was counted only a few times. J is TRBJ2-4 and V is TRBV12-3 or TRBV12-4; the match to TRBD2 covers 8 bases. J was trimmed by 9 bases and V by 10 bases; bases with no gene match: 2. The CDR3 contains 10 residues. CDR3 sequence (DNA): TGTGCCACCGGGGGGGGCATTCAGTACTTC. Translation: CATGGGIQYF.

This clonotype was recorded many times. The chain employs TRBV29-1 and TRBJ2-3, with D possibly matching TRBD1 (6 bases). V lost 5 bases to trimming and J lost 4 bases, with 10 bases between them. The CDR3 is 12 amino acids. Germline V gene lookup returns CDR1 SQVTM and CDR2 ANQGSEA. The CDR3 DNA reads TGCAGCGTTAATACAGGGTCAGATACGCAGTATTTT. Its protein is CSVNTGSDTQYF.

The rearrangement uses TRBV27 and TRBJ2-7; possible D gene TRBD1, 6 bases. CDR1 MNHEY and CDR2 SMNVEV come from the germline V gene (reference sequence). The ends were cut back, 5 bases at V and 0 bases at J, with 17 bases in the middle. The CDR3 is 16 residues long. This chain's CDR3 is CASSIRGMGNSYEQYF. In DNA, the CDR3 is TGTGCCAGCAGTATCAGGGGTATGGGGAACTCCTACGAGCAGTACTTC.

This clonotype turned up a few times. This sequence joins TRBV7-2 and TRBJ2-1; TRBD1 is a possible D gene (5 bases). Germline CDR1 reads SGHTA; CDR2 reads FQGNSA. V was shortened by 5 bases and J by 8 bases, with 19 bases between the two germline ends. The CDR3 extends over 15 amino acids. CDR3 protein: CASSRRAGAVDEQFF. Written as DNA, the CDR3 is TGTGCCAGCAGCCGTCGGGCTGGGGCAGTGGATGAGCAGTTCTTC.

This clonotype was observed a handful of times. This chain uses TRBV10-3 with TRBJ2-1; D perhaps matches TRBD2 (7 bases). The CDR3 has 19 amino acids. Per the germline V gene, CDR1 is ENHRY and CDR2 is SYGVKD. Trimming pared 2 bases from V and 6 bases from J, leaving 26 bases between. The CDR3 here is CAISEGGGRSGVKGNEQFF. As DNA, the CDR3 is TGTGCCATCAGTGAGGGGGGCGGGAGAAGTGGTGTAAAAGGCAATGAGCAGTTCTTC.

V is TRBV6-5 and J is TRBJ1-4; a weak D match, TRBD1 (6 bases). Germline V gene data show CDR1 as MNHEY and CDR2 as SVGAGI. The CDR3 has 16 residues. Between the trimmed V and J ends, which lost 6 bases and 7 bases, there was a span of 21 bases. CDR3 nucleotide sequence: TGTGCCAGCAGATACCGCAGGGGATTTGCACCTGAAAAACTGTTTTTT. The encoded protein is CASRYRRGFAPEKLFF.

This clonotype has only a few counts. V usage is TRBV20-1 and J usage is TRBJ2-5, with D perhaps TRBD1 (5 bases). Trimming took off 1 base at V and 2 bases at J, with 8 bases between the two ends. The CDR3 length is 13 residues. Germline V gene lookup returns CDR1 DFQATT and CDR2 SNEGSKA (reference sequence). In DNA, the CDR3 is TGCAGTGCTAGAGGTCAGGGTCAAGAGACCCAGTACTTC. Protein: CSARGQGQETQYF.

This clonotype was recorded a few times. This rearrangement joins TRBV20-1 to TRBJ1-4; maybe TRBD1 (5 bases). V lost 0 bases, J lost 7 bases, and 12 bases lay in between. Looked up from germline, CDR1 is DFQATT and CDR2 is SNEGSKA (reference sequence). The CDR3 totals 14 residues. CDR3 sequence: CSARDRQRGEKLFF. CDR3 DNA: TGCAGTGCTAGAGACAGACAAAGGGGTGAAAAACTGTTTTTT.

The chain is built from TRBV29-1 and TRBJ2-2, with D unclear. Trimming cost V 2 bases and J 0 bases, with 10 bases left between them. The CDR3 is made up of 15 amino acids. Per the germline V gene, CDR1 is SQVTM and CDR2 is ANQGSEA. The CDR3 protein is CSVERRDTNTGELFF. The CDR3 nucleotides are TGCAGCGTTGAAAGGCGAGATACGAACACCGGGGAGCTGTTTTTT.

The V call is TRBV20-1, the J call TRBJ2-3; weak D call: TRBD2 (6 bases). The germline gives CDR1 DFQATT, CDR2 SNEGSKA (reference sequence). V gave up 6 bases and J gave up 0 bases, with 13 bases separating them. This CDR3 spans 14 amino acids. The CDR3 spells CSARGWGSTDTQYF. The CDR3 DNA sequence: TGCAGTGCACGGGGGTGGGGGAGCACAGATACGCAGTATTTT.

The chain is built from TRBV9 and TRBJ2-3; D call uncertain. The CDR3 spans 13 residues. Germline V gene data show CDR1 as SGDLS and CDR2 as YYNGEE. Trimming shortened V by 0 bases and J by 2 bases, and 4 bases separated the two germline ends. CDR3 in DNA: TGTGCCAGCAGCGTAGGCTACACAGATACGCAGTATTTT. This gives the protein CASSVGYTDTQYF.

The J gene is TRBJ2-7, the V gene TRBV20-1, with 9 bases matching TRBD2. CDR3 size: 15 residues. Trimming at V came to 0 bases and at J to 3 bases, leaving 6 bases not matched to a gene. The germline V gene has CDR1 DFQATT and CDR2 SNEGSKA (reference sequence). The CDR3 DNA reads TGCAGTGCTAGAGATCCTGAGACTAGCGGCTACGAGCAGTACTTC. It yields the protein CSARDPETSGYEQYF.